Presented here are 2 T cell receptor beta chains from one specimen sequenced in a study of cytomegalovirus exposure and HLA in healthy donors. The study ran its PCR with 60 Vbeta and 13 Jbeta primers. Assay: immunoSEQ multiplex PCR; the TCRdb copy retains only in-frame clones and omits some. The sample lists fewer than 150,000 clones; 60% to 80% were seen once. Specimen: PBMCs. Receptor source: a man aged 50 or older in good health and CMV-seropositive.

This chain connects TRBV27 to TRBJ2-3, with TRBD2 as a possible D gene (5 bases). Trimming shortened V by 4 bases and J by 3 bases, and 20 bases separated the two germline ends. The CDR3 has 17 amino acids. Germline CDR1 MNHEY, CDR2 SMNVEV (reference sequence). CDR3: CASSSPQRIGLTDTQYF. The CDR3 nucleotides read TGTGCCAGCAGTTCCCCACAGCGGATAGGGCTAACAGATACGCAGTATTTT.

The chain links TRBV20-1 to TRBJ1-2; D possibly corresponds to TRBD1 (5 bases). V lost 5 bases to trimming and J lost 3 bases, with 7 bases between them. This CDR3 has 11 residues. The germline V gene has CDR1 DFQATT and CDR2 SNEGSKA (reference sequence). The CDR3 DNA sequence: TGCAGTGCTCCAGGGTACTATGGCTACACCTTC. As protein: CSAPGYYGYTF.